Below, 5 T cell receptor beta chains from the same sample are listed, as sequenced in a study of beta chain features in type 1 diabetes. Study-wide results and limits: Researchers report that Type 1 diabetes patients had moderately but significantly shorter TCRB CDR3s across all four CD4+ subsets.

cDNA synthesis used the whole RNA isolate, giving expressed TCRB sequences. Clones were sequenced by immunoSEQ multiplex PCR, and TCRdb holds only the in-frame ones, with some missing. The data hold 640,000 or so clones, with around 15% observed a single time. Which antigens these TCRs recognize remains unknown. Sequenced input: naive CD4+ T cells from blood. Every receptor here comes from a young man with type 1 diabetes.

The chain combines TRBV5-1 with TRBJ2-5; no definite D call. Deletions cut 1 base from V and 0 bases from J, with 4 bases between. CDR1 and CDR2 from the germline V gene are SGHRS and YFSETQ. There are 13 residues in the CDR3. The CDR3 sequence is CASSLIYQETQYF. The CDR3, as DNA: TGCGCCAGCAGCTTGATCTACCAAGAGACCCAGTACTTC.

This clone was observed a handful of times. This rearrangement joins TRBV30 to TRBJ2-1, with D maybe TRBD2 (7 bases). Trimming cost V 2 bases and J 0 bases, with 14 bases left between them. There are 16 residues in the CDR3. Per the germline V gene, CDR1 is GTSNPN and CDR2 is SVGIG (reference sequence). Written as DNA, the CDR3 is TGTGCCTGGAGTAAGACTAGCAGGGGCTCCTACAATGAGCAGTTCTTC. It yields the protein CAWSKTSRGSYNEQFF.

In nucleotides, the CDR3 is TGTGCCAGCAGCTTAGAGGGTCTAGCGGGAGGCACTTCCTACAATGAGCAGTTCTTC. The encoded protein is CASSLEGLAGGTSYNEQFF. The chain links TRBV7-2 to TRBJ2-1, with 11 bases that match TRBD2. The trim removed 1 base at V and 1 base at J, leaving 9 bases unmatched. CDR1 is SGHTA, CDR2 FQGNSA, per germline. The CDR3 is 19 residues long. Full variable domain (rest looked up from reference TRBV7-2 and TRBJ2-1): GAGVSQSPSNKVTEKGKDVELRCDPISGHTALYWYRQSLGQGLEFLIYFQGNSAPDKSGLPSDRFSAERTGGSVSTLTIQRTQQEDSAVYLCASSLEGLAGGTSYNEQFFGPGTRLTVL.

The chain joins TRBV15 to TRBJ2-3; perhaps TRBD2 as D (6 bases). Germline-derived CDR1 and CDR2 are LNHNV and YYDKDF (reference sequence). The CDR3 sequence is 13 residues long. V lost 6 bases to trimming and J lost 0 bases, with 7 bases between them. The CDR3 loop reads CATREGSTDTQYF. For the CDR3, the DNA is TGTGCCACCAGGGAGGGCAGCACAGATACGCAGTATTTT.

Concerning this clone: Other DNA sequences in the sample encode the same CDR3. The chain carries TRBV7-9 and TRBJ2-7; D unresolved. Germline-derived CDR1 and CDR2 are SEHNR and FQNEAQ (reference sequence). Trimming removed 2 bases from V and 4 bases from J, with 9 bases in between. The CDR3 covers 13 residues. The CDR3 region has the DNA TGTGCCAGCAGCTTACTGGGGTCTTACGAGCAGTACTTC. Its protein product is CASSLLGSYEQYF.